The 9 T cell receptor beta chains given below trace back to one sample, sequenced in a study of beta chain features in type 1 diabetes (dated by TCRdb to between 2017 and 2018). General conclusions and limits of the study: In all four CD4+ subsets, TCRB CDR3 length was moderately but significantly shorter in type 1 diabetes patients.

The method was the immunoSEQ multiplex PCR assay. The entire amount of isolated RNA was reverse transcribed using the High Capacity cDNA Reverse Transcription Kit, so the sequenced TCRB transcripts were expressed ones. TCRdb re-hosts the immuneACCESS table, in-frame sequences only. Its copies lack some clones; in the studies checked, an unresolved V gene accounts for under half of them, and the cause for the rest is not known. The sample profile shows 500,000 to 850,000 clones; 11% to 15% of them were found once. The top ten hold roughly 0.04% of the sample. No antigen has been identified for these receptors. What was sequenced was naive CD4+ T cells from blood. Taken with the paper, the label for cell subset or site translates to: true naive CD4+ T cells. These receptors were obtained from a man aged 18 to 29 with type 1 diabetes.

The chain carries TRBV27 and TRBJ2-7, with 9 bases that match TRBD1. CDR1 MNHEY and CDR2 SMNVEV come from the germline V gene (reference sequence). With 4 bases clipped from V and 5 bases from J, the junction kept 6 bases outside the gene matches. The CDR3 length is 14 residues. In DNA, the CDR3 is TGTGCCAGCAGTTCAGGGGACAGGGCAAACGAGCAGTACTTC. It yields the protein CASSSGDRANEQYF.

The V and J genes are TRBV9 and TRBJ1-3; 9 bases agree with TRBD1. CDR3 length: 15 residues. In germline, CDR1 is SGDLS, CDR2 YYNGEE. Germline trimming cut 0 bases from V and 4 bases from J; bases unmatched to any gene: 2. As DNA, the CDR3 is TGTGCCAGCAGCGTAGACGGGACAGGGGGAAACACCATATATTTT. It specifies CASSVDGTGGNTIYF.

The chain is built from TRBV30 and TRBJ1-2; 7 nucleotides agree with TRBD1. Germline V gives CDR1 GTSNPN, CDR2 SVGIG (reference sequence). The CDR3 runs to 13 residues. After removal of 7 bases from V and 3 bases from J, the junction contained 8 bases not matched to a gene. Here the CDR3 reads CASSGTEHYGYTF. In DNA form, the CDR3 reads TGTGCCTCCTCCGGGACAGAGCACTATGGCTACACCTTC.

The CDR3 here is CASSSYTGSGANVLTF. CDR3 nucleotides: TGTGCCAGCAGTTCTTATACGGGGTCAGGGGCCAACGTCCTGACTTTC. The chain couples TRBV27 to TRBJ2-6, with D possibly TRBD2 on 5 matching bases. This CDR3 region has 16 residues. V was cut by 4 bases and J by 4 bases, with 14 bases left in between. Germline CDR1 and CDR2: MNHEY and SMNVEV (reference sequence).

This clone was observed a single time. The chain is built from TRBV7-2 and TRBJ1-5; possible D gene TRBD1, 6 bases. The CDR3 has 15 amino acids. Trimming stripped 3 bases from V and 0 bases from J, with 9 bases between. Looked up from germline, CDR1 is SGHTA and CDR2 is FQGNSA. The CDR3 DNA follows: TGTGCCAGCAGCTTGTGGACAGATAGCAATCAGCCCCAGCATTTT. It codes for CASSLWTDSNQPQHF.

The sample holds a few counts of this clone. V and J are TRBV5-1 and TRBJ2-7; 7 bases line up with TRBD1. The CDR3 is 14 residues long. CDR1 SGHRS and CDR2 YFSETQ come from the germline V gene. Germline trimming cut 4 bases from V and 3 bases from J; bases unmatched to any gene: 7. The CDR3 DNA reads as TGCGCCAGCAGCCAGACAGGGTTTAACTACGAGCAGTACTTC. Translated: CASSQTGFNYEQYF.

This clone was seen a few times. Other nucleotide sequences in the sample specify the same CDR3. The genes are TRBV30 and TRBJ2-1, with D unresolved. The V and J ends lost 0 bases and 6 bases respectively, with 3 bases between them. In germline, CDR1 is GTSNPN, CDR2 SVGIG (reference sequence). The CDR3 has 11 amino acids. The DNA of the CDR3 is TGTGCCTGGAGTGTAAGCAATGAGCAGTTCTTC. It specifies CAWSVSNEQFF. Full variable domain (missing parts from reference TRBV30 and TRBJ2-1): SQTIHQWPATLVQPVGSPLSLECTVEGTSNPNLYWYRQAAGRGLQLLFYSVGIGQISSEVPQNLSASRPQDRQFILSSKKLLLSDSGFYLCAWSVSNEQFFGPGTRLTVL.

The J gene is TRBJ2-1, the V gene TRBV6-6; weak D call: TRBD2 (5 bases). The CDR3 is 13 residues long. Per the germline V gene, CDR1 is MNHNY and CDR2 is SVGAGI (reference sequence). With 6 bases removed from V and 7 bases from J, the gap between germline ends came to 13 bases. CDR3 nucleotide sequence: TGTGCCAGCAGACCCGGGGAATCTAATGAGCAGTTCTTC. Its translation is CASRPGESNEQFF.

V usage is TRBV4-2 and J usage is TRBJ1-3; D unclear. V gave up 0 bases and J gave up 0 bases, with 9 bases separating them. This CDR3 region has 16 residues. Germline-derived CDR1 and CDR2 are LGHNA and YNFKEQ. The CDR3 coding sequence is TGTGCCAGCAGCCAAGATGCAGGCTCCTCTGGAAACACCATATATTTT. It translates to CASSQDAGSSGNTIYF.